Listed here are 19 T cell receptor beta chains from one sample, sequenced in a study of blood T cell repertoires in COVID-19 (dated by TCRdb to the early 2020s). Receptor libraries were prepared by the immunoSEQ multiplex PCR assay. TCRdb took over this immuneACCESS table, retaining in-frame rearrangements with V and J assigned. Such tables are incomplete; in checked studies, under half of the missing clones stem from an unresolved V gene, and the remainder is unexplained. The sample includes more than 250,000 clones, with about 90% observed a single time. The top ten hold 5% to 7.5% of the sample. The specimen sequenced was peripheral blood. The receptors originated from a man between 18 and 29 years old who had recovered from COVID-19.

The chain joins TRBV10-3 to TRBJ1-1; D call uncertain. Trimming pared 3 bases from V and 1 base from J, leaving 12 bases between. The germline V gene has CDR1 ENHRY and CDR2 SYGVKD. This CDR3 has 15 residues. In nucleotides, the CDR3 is TGTGCCATCAGTGATCTTCAGCGGTCGAACACTGAAGCTTTCTTT. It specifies CAISDLQRSNTEAFF.

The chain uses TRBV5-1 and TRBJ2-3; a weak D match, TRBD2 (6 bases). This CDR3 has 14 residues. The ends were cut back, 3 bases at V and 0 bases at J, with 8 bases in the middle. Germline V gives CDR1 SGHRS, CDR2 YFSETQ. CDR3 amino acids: CASSYGTSTDTQYF. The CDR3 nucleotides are TGCGCCAGCAGCTACGGGACTAGCACAGATACGCAGTATTTT.

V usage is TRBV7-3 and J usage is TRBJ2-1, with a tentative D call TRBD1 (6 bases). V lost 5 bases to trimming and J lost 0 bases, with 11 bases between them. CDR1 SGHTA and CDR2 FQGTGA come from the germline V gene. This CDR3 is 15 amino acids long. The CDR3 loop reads CASSRDRNSYNEQFF. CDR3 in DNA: TGTGCCAGCAGCCGCGACAGGAACTCCTACAATGAGCAGTTCTTC.

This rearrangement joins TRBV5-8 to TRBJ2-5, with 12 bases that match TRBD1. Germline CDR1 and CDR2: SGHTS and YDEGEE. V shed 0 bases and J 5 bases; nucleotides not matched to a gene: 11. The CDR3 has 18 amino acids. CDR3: CASSLDRGGQGAWETQYF. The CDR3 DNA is TGTGCCAGCAGCTTGGATCGTGGGGGACAGGGGGCCTGGGAGACCCAGTACTTC.

CDR3: CAISEIMASGTDTQYF. The CDR3 DNA follows: TGTGCCATCAGTGAAATAATGGCTAGCGGCACAGATACGCAGTATTTT. The chain has TRBV10-3 and TRBJ2-3; TRBD2 is a possible D gene (6 bases). The CDR3 extends over 16 amino acids. V was trimmed by 3 bases and J by 1 base, leaving 14 bases between them. Germline CDR1 and CDR2: ENHRY and SYGVKD.

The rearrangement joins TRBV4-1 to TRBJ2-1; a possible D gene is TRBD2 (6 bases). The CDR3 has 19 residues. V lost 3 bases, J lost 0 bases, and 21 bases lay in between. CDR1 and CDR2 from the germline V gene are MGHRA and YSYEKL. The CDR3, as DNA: TGCGCCAGCAGCCACGCTCCTACCGGGACTCACAGCTCCTACAATGAGCAGTTCTTC. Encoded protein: CASSHAPTGTHSSYNEQFF.

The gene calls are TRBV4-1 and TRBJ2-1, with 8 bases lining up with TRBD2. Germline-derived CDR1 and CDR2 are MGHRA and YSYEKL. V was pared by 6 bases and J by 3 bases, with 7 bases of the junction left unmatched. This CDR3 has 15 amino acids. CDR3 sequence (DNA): TGCGCCAGCAGACCCGGGACTAGAGACTACAATGAGCAGTTCTTC. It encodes CASRPGTRDYNEQFF.

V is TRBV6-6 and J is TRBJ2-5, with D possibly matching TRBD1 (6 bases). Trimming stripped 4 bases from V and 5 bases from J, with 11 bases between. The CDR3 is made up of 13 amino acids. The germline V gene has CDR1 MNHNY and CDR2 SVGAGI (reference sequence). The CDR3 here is CASSWAQGETQYF. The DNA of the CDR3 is TGTGCCAGCAGTTGGGCCCAGGGGGAGACCCAGTACTTC.

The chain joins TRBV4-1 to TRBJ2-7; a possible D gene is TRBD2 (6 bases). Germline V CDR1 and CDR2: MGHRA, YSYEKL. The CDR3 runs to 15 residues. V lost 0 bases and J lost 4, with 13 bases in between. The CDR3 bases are TGCGCCAGCAGCCAAGAGGGCGGGACTTCATACGAGCAGTACTTC. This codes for CASSQEGGTSYEQYF.

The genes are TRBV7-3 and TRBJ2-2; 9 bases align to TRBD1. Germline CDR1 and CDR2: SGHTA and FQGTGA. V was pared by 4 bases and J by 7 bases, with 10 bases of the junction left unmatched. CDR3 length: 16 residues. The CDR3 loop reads CASSSHGTGFDGELFF. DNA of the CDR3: TGTGCCAGCAGCTCCCACGGGACAGGGTTCGACGGGGAGCTGTTTTTT.

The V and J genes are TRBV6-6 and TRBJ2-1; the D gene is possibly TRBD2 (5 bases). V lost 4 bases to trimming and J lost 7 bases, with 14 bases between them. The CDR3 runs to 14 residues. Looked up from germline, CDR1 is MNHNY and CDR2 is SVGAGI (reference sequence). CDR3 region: CASSSLGLGNEQFF. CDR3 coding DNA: TGTGCCAGCAGTTCCTTAGGACTTGGGAATGAGCAGTTCTTC.

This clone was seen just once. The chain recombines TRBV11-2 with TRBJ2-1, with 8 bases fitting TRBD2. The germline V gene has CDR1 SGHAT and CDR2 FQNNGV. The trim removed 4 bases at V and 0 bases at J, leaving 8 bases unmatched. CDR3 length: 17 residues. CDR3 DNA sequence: TGTGCCAGCAGCTGGTTCCCTAGCGGGCGCTCCTACAATGAGCAGTTCTTC. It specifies CASSWFPSGRSYNEQFF.

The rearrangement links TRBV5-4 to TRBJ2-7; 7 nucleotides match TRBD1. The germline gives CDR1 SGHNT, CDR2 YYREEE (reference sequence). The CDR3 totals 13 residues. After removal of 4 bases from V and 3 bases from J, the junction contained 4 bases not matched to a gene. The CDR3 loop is CASSEDRNYEQYF. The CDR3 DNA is TGTGCCAGCAGCGAGGACAGGAACTACGAGCAGTACTTC.

CDR3: CASSRPESGELFF. The CDR3 nucleotides read TGTGCCAGCAGCAGACCGGAGAGCGGGGAGCTGTTTTTT. The chain uses TRBV21-1 and TRBJ2-2; the listed D gene, TRBD2, was not tested against the DNA. TRBV21-1 is a pseudogene locus. This CDR3 contains 13 residues.

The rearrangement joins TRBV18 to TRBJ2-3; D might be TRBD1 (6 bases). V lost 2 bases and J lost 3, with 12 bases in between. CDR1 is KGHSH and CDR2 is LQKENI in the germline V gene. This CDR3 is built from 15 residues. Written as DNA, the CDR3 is TGTGCCAGCTCACCAATAGGACAGCGGACAGATACGCAGTATTTT. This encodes CASSPIGQRTDTQYF.

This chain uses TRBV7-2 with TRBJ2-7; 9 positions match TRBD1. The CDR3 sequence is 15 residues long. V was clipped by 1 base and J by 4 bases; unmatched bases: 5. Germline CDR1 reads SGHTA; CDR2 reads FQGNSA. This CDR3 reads CASSLEGQGLYEQYF. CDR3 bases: TGTGCCAGCAGCTTAGAGGGACAGGGTCTTTACGAGCAGTACTTC.

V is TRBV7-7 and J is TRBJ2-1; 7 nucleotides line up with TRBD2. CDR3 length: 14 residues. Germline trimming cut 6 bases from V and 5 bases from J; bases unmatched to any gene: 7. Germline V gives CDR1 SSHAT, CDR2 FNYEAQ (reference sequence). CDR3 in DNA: TGTGCCAGCAGTCGTGGGGGGGATCACAATGAGCAGTTCTTC. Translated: CASSRGGDHNEQFF.

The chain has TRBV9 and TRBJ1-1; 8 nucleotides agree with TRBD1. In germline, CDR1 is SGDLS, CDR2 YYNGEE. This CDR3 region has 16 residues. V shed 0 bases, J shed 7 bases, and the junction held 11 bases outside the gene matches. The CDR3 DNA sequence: TGTGCCAGCAGCGTAGCAGGGGGCGTGGGGGTCGATGAAGCTTTCTTT. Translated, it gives CASSVAGGVGVDEAFF.

CDR3 sequence reads: CASSLAEGSTDTQYF. Here the CDR3 DNA reads TGTGCCAGCAGTCTAGCGGAGGGATCCACAGATACGCAGTATTTT. This chain uses TRBV7-3 with TRBJ2-3; 7 positions agree with TRBD2. CDR1 is SGHTA, CDR2 FQGTGA, per germline. Germline trimming cut 6 bases from V and 2 bases from J; bases unmatched to any gene: 8. This CDR3 is 15 amino acids long.